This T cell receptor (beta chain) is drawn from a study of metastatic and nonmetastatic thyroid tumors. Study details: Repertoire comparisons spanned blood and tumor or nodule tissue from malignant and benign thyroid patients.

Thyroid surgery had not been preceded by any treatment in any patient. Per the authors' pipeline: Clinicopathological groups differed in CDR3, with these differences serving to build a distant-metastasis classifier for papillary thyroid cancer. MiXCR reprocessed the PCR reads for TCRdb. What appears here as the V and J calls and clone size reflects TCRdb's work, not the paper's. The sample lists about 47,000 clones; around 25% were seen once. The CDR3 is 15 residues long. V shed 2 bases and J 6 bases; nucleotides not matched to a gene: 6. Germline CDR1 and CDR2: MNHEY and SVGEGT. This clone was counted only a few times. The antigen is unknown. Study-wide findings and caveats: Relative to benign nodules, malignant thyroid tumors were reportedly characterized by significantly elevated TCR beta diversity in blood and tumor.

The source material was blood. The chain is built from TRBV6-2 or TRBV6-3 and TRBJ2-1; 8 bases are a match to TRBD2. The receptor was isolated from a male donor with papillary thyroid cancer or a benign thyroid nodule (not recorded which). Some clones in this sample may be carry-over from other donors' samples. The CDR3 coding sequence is TGTGCCAGCAGTTACCCGGGACTAGATGGCAATGAGCAGTTCTTC. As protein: CASSYPGLDGNEQFF.